This T cell receptor (beta chain) was documented in a study of blood T cell repertoires in COVID-19. Study details: The study drew acute and convalescent COVID-19 samples from the United States, Italy and Spain.

Per the original data handling: Amplification of reference gene primers provided the estimated nucleated cell counts. Generated by immunoSEQ multiplex PCR, the TCRdb table keeps only in-frame clones and is missing some. V and J calls and clone size are copied from that table; D and trimming were computed from the DNA. The sample lists roughly 300,000 clones; over 75% were seen once. There are a few counts of this clone. The sample comprised peripheral blood. The clonotype was recovered from a human donor in a cohort sampled during active COVID-19.

For the CDR3, the DNA is TGTGCCAGCAGTTTAACGGGGGTGAACACTGAAGCTTTCTTT. This sequence encodes CASSLTGVNTEAFF. V usage is TRBV28 and J usage is TRBJ1-1, with D maybe TRBD1 (5 bases). CDR1 and CDR2 from the germline V gene are MDHEN and SYDVKM. The CDR3 is 14 residues long. Trimming removed 2 bases from V and 0 bases from J, with 7 bases in between.